The 11 T cell receptor beta chains below all came from one sample that was sequenced in a study of beta chain features in type 1 diabetes (dated 2018 in TCRdb). The protocol used for the library was the immunoSEQ multiplex PCR assay. The High Capacity cDNA Reverse Transcription Kit was used to reverse transcribe all of the isolated RNA, meaning that expressed TCRB transcripts were what got sequenced. In its TCRdb copy, this immuneACCESS table keeps in-frame sequences only and misses some clones. Where compared with another copy, unresolved V genes explain less than half of these, and the others have no known cause. Across this sample there are 450,000 to 600,000 clones, with around 28% seen only once. Of the sample, around 0.065% is held by the ten largest clones. Sequencing input: naive CD4+ T cells from blood. This specimen's cell subset or site label, per the study, means: true naive CD4+ T cells. These receptors were taken from a man in his late teens or twenties in good health.

V usage is TRBV9 and J usage is TRBJ2-7; D is uncertain. This CDR3 has 15 amino acids. Between the trimmed V and J ends, which lost 0 bases and 2 bases, there was a span of 12 bases. Germline V gene sequence: CDR1 SGDLS, CDR2 YYNGEE. The DNA for the CDR3 is TGTGCCAGCAGCGTAGGACCCACTGGGGCCTACGAGCAGTACTTC. Protein sequence: CASSVGPTGAYEQYF.

The chain is built from TRBV6-5 and TRBJ1-2; TRBD1 matches 7 bases. Trimming removed 2 bases from V and 0 bases from J; junction bases left unmatched: 3. The CDR3 is 15 residues long. Per germline, CDR1 MNHEY and CDR2 SVGAGI. The DNA for the CDR3 is TGTGCCAGCAGTTACCACGACAGGGCTAACTATGGCTACACCTTC. It codes for CASSYHDRANYGYTF.

This clone has a handful of counts. The chain joins TRBV6-1 to TRBJ2-7; maybe TRBD2 (5 bases). The CDR3 is made up of 13 amino acids. V was cut by 11 bases and J by 3 bases, with 17 bases left in between. Per germline, CDR1 MNHNS and CDR2 SASEGT. CDR3 sequence: CASRFGLLYEQYF. DNA for the CDR3: TGTGCCTCACGTTTCGGACTGCTCTACGAGCAGTACTTC.

This clone showed up just a few times. The chain couples TRBV25-1 to TRBJ2-3, with 8 positions matching TRBD2. V shed 4 bases, J shed 0 bases, and the junction held 0 bases outside the gene matches. The length of the CDR3 is 14 residues. CDR1 is MGHDK, CDR2 SYGVNS, per germline. The CDR3 is CASSVAGSTDTQYF. The CDR3, as DNA: TGTGCCAGCAGTGTAGCGGGAAGCACAGATACGCAGTATTTT. The full variable domain, its missing parts supplied by reference TRBV25-1 and TRBJ2-3, is EADIYQTPRYLVIGTGKKITLECSQTMGHDKMYWYQQDPGMELHLIHYSYGVNSTEKGDLSSESTVSRIRTEHFPLTLESARPSHTSQYLCASSVAGSTDTQYFGPGTRLTVL.

The rearrangement uses TRBV25-1 and TRBJ2-3; D is unresolved. The germline CDR1 and CDR2 sequences are MGHDK and SYGVNS. The CDR3 is 15 residues long. V was shortened by 2 bases and J by 4 bases, with 13 bases between the two germline ends. The CDR3, as DNA: TGTGCCAGCAGTGAAGCGTTAGGTCCTGCAGATACGCAGTATTTT. Translated, it gives CASSEALGPADTQYF.

This sequence joins TRBV27 and TRBJ2-5; the D gene is possibly TRBD2 (5 bases). The germline gives CDR1 MNHEY, CDR2 SMNVEV (reference sequence). Trimming cost V 6 bases and J 5 bases, with 13 bases left between them. This CDR3 has 13 residues. The CDR3 nucleotides read TGTGCCAGCAGCGACCTAGCCAGGGAGACCCAGTACTTC. This encodes CASSDLARETQYF.

The chain has TRBV9 and TRBJ2-1; 8 nucleotides line up with TRBD2. This CDR3 spans 15 amino acids. Looked up from germline, CDR1 is SGDLS and CDR2 is YYNGEE. With V trimmed by 4 bases and J by 2 bases, 5 bases remained unmatched. The CDR3 nucleotides are TGTGCCAGCAGCCCGGGGGGGCATCCCTACAATGAGCAGTTCTTC. Translating it yields CASSPGGHPYNEQFF.

This sequence joins TRBV29-1 and TRBJ2-7; 12 bases match TRBD2. Per germline, CDR1 SQVTM and CDR2 ANQGSEA. V dropped 4 bases and J dropped 3; count of bases not matched to a gene: 10. This CDR3 region has 16 residues. CDR3 region: CSVVPEPTSGSYEQYF. CDR3 coding DNA: TGCAGCGTTGTCCCAGAACCGACTAGCGGGAGCTACGAGCAGTACTTC.

The V gene is TRBV29-1, the J gene TRBJ2-7, with a weak D call TRBD1 (6 bases). The germline gives CDR1 SQVTM, CDR2 ANQGSEA. The CDR3 sequence is 12 residues long. V was cut by 6 bases and J by 3 bases, with 12 bases left in between. The CDR3 sequence: CSVRTENYEQYF. In DNA form, the CDR3 reads TGCAGCGTCCGGACAGAAAACTACGAGCAGTACTTC.

This clone was recorded a few times. The chain has TRBV9 and TRBJ2-1, with TRBD2 identical over 7 bases. The V gene end was trimmed by 0 bases and the J gene end by 8 bases; junction bases not matched to a gene: 11. Germline loops: CDR1 SGDLS, CDR2 YYNGEE. This CDR3 has 16 amino acids. CDR3 nucleotides: TGTGCCAGCAGCGTAGTTGGTAGCGGGCCCATGGATGAGCAGTTCTTC. Amino acids: CASSVVGSGPMDEQFF.

This clone was picked up a small number of times. The gene calls are TRBV28 and TRBJ1-4; D is unclear. Germline lookup yields CDR1 MDHEN and CDR2 SYDVKM. The V gene lost 5 bases and the J gene lost 8 bases, with 15 bases spanning the gap. CDR3 length: 14 residues. In DNA, the CDR3 is TGTGCCAGCAGTCCGTTCTCCCGCTCCGAAAAACTGTTTTTT. It encodes CASSPFSRSEKLFF. Supplemented by reference TRBV28 and TRBJ1-4, the full variable domain reads DVKVTQSSRYLVKRTGEKVFLECVQDMDHENMFWYRQDPGLGLRLIYFSYDVKMKEKGDIPEGYSVSREKKERFSLILESASTNQTSMYLCASSPFSRSEKLFFGSGTQLSVL.